Included here is one T cell receptor beta chain sequence, with context. V lost 5 bases, J lost 4 bases, and 10 bases stayed unmatched. The CDR3 contains 15 residues. Per the germline V gene, CDR1 is SEHNR and CDR2 is FQNEAQ (reference sequence). The data stem from a study of CD8+ T cells in alopecia areata. Treatment in this sample: oral pan-JAK inhibitor, 5-10 mg twice daily. Alopecia areata patients had lesional scalp punch biopsies and peripheral blood taken from them. After isolation, RNA underwent reverse transcription to generate cDNA as the sequencing template. The protocol was immunoSEQ multiplex PCR, while the TCRdb copy is restricted to in-frame clones and leaves out a portion. The sample has roughly 100,000 clones; just under 60% are singletons.

The material sequenced was CD8+ T cells sorted from blood, taken at approximately week 60, from a patient treated with tofacitinib. The sequence was obtained from a human donor with alopecia areata. This chain connects TRBV7-9 to TRBJ2-5, with TRBD1 matching 7 bases. CDR3 sequence (DNA): TGTGCCAGCAGCCTCGTGAAGGGGGCGGGAGAGACCCAGTACTTC. Residues: CASSLVKGAGETQYF.